What follows is one T cell receptor beta chain and its context. It has no known antigen specificity. It has no much larger one-base neighbor in the sample; base qualities were not kept. These data are taken from a study of cytomegalovirus exposure and HLA in healthy donors (dated by TCRdb to between 2016 and 2019). Turning to the overall study: In an earlier analysis of 587 of the donors, around 290 Gb of sequence data and 90 million to 120 million unique TCR beta sequences from roughly 180 million T cells were reported. An early release covering roughly 580 HLA-typed donors comprised about 320 gigabases of sequencing data and around 80 million unique TCR sequences. The genetic ancestry cluster associated with self-reported Caucasian donors included 81% of the roughly 400 genotyped donors. The study aimed to test whether cataloging public T cell receptors could reveal signatures of past pathogen exposure. The study profiled the T cell repertoires of about 720 subjects by immunosequencing and related them to cytomegalovirus serostatus. In addition to the first cohort of 666 subjects, a separate validation cohort of 130 or so different subjects was used. High-throughput TCR immunosequencing, statistical association of individual TCRs with disease status, and machine learning were combined to predict cytomegalovirus infection status. A later analysis re-examined previously published TCR beta repertoires from hundreds of donors and added high-resolution HLA genotyping to investigate patterns of TCR occurrence. Rather than using new phenotypic data, the later analysis identified candidate immune exposures from TCR beta sequences and from how often those sequences occurred across donors. In an earlier analysis of 500 to 650 of the donors, high-throughput TCR beta sequencing was used to judge whether each TCR beta V gene segment behaved as functional or pseudogenic. Alongside the repertoire data, information on donor age, sex, ethnicity and CMV serostatus was compiled. In a later genetic analysis, genome-wide SNP genotypes for 398 of the 666 donors were used, and that subset was treated as a discovery cohort. Every discovery cohort repertoire had been produced on one sequencing platform. Class I and class II HLA loci were covered by the typing at four-digit resolution. Typing coverage varied by locus: about 629-640 donors for A, B, C, DRB1 and DQB1; roughly 500 for DQA1; more than 600 for DPA1; roughly 450 for DPB1. Because of strong linkage in the cohort, four to six DR-DQ haplotypes were treated as single units for association and clustering. Among about 390 genotyped donors of the cohort, an average of approximately 250,000 unique TCR beta nucleotide sequences were sequenced per donor, approximately 20% of them non-productive.

Library construction relied on the immunoSEQ multiplex PCR assay. A mixture of 60 forward primers for TCR Vbeta segments and 13 reverse primers for TCR Jbeta segments was used in the multiplex PCR. A multiplex PCR assay on genomic DNA amplified the CDR3 region of rearranged TCR beta genes. Amplified TCR beta libraries were sequenced as 87-base-pair reads on the Illumina HiSeq System. Per the source publication's procedure: Across the 500 to 700 repertoires, a later analysis counted 75 million to 90 million unique TCR beta chains, 9.5 million to 12 million of which were shared by at least two donors. Raw reads were error-corrected and collapsed into unique sequences with a nearest-neighbor algorithm that merged closely related sequences to remove PCR and sequencing errors. To assign V, D and J gene segments, CDR3 sequences were aligned to IMGT reference sequences. For a sequence to be retained, a match of at least six nucleotides to both a V gene segment and a J gene segment was required. A rearrangement was called productive if the CDR3 had no stop codons and remained in frame with V and J, and every other rearrangement was called non-productive. CDR3 was defined by IMGT convention, running from the second conserved V-encoded cysteine to the conserved J-encoded phenylalanine. The earlier analysis of about 610 of the donors excluded any sequence lacking an unambiguous match to a single V gene segment. In an earlier analysis of about 590 of the donors, a V segment was called functional when productive rearrangements were above 56.7%, and segregating when the standard deviation between donors exceeded 5%. A statistical classification framework was built for diagnosing cytomegalovirus status from the catalog of TCR beta chain sequences. In a later analysis, V and J genes were assigned by comparing TCR nucleotide sequences against IMGT/GENE-DB human TR gene sequences. The TCRdist pipeline was used in a later analysis to assign CDR3 sequences and most-parsimonious VDJ recombination scenarios. In a later analysis, each TCR beta chain was defined by its CDR3 amino acid sequence together with its V-gene family, and reads without a unique V-gene family were excluded. To address suspected cross-contamination and a sequencing artifact, a later analysis removed approximately 600 highly shared, low-generation-probability nucleotide sequences. In a later analysis, a clonal expansion index for each public chain was calculated from normalized within-repertoire ranks of inferred template counts. In a later analysis, generation probabilities were computed with a VDJ recombination model fitted to out-of-frame rearrangements, and the resulting probabilities were checked against IGoR. In a later analysis, TCR-TCR, TCR-HLA and TCR-CMV co-occurrence was scored with hypergeometric tests, and a repertoire-size bias correction was applied to TCR pairs. False discovery rates were estimated in a later analysis by permuting HLA or CMV assignments 20 times. In a later analysis, co-occurring TCRs were grouped with DBSCAN, and TCRdist sequence similarity was added when clustering was performed within HLA-allele-positive subsets. For co-occurrence clustering, repertoires with fewer than 30,000 or more than 120,000 public chains were excluded, along with a handful of repertoires with anomalous nucleotide sharing. In its TCRdb copy, this immuneACCESS table keeps in-frame sequences only and misses some clones. Where compared with another copy, unresolved V genes explain less than half of these, and the others have no known cause. The V and J calls and the clone size are those of that table, but D and trimming were determined from the DNA. Counted in this sample were some 120,000 clones; 55% to 65% of them appeared once. The ten most abundant clones make up more than 8% of the sample.

Trimming at the junction amounts to 5 bases on V and 1 base on J, and the germline ends lie 17 bases apart. The CDR3 holds 16 amino acids from the cysteine to the phenylalanine. Only the CDR3 portion is preserved as DNA: 48 bases, with reading frame beginning at the first base. In the germline V gene (reference sequence), CDR1 corresponds to SEHNR and CDR2 to FQNEAQ. The cohort comprised around 690 healthy bone marrow donors. Cohort members were all nominally healthy when sampled, although unrecorded immune exposures were likely present. The donor was CMV seropositive and belonged to the group of some 290 seropositive cohort members. Every donor gave a peripheral blood sample, and the peripheral blood mononuclear cells from that sample were used for TCR beta sequencing. The Qiagen DNeasy Blood Extraction Kit was used to extract genomic DNA from the blood cell samples. Findings and caveats that apply to the study as a whole: The sequencing pipeline was judged likely to have produced a cluster of highly shared sequence variants as a technical artifact. This cohort had only TCR beta chains sequenced, and the lack of alpha or paired-chain data limited which features could be detected. The study gave a list of 150 to 200 TCR beta chains associated with cytomegalovirus. In an earlier analysis of around 500 of the donors, most TCR beta V segments appeared in productive rearrangements about 90% or about 30% of the time, broadly matching IMGT annotations. The classifier was reported to diagnose cytomegalovirus status with high specificity and sensitivity in both the original cohort and the validation cohort. Presence/absence analyses assumed roughly uniform sequencing depth across donors, an assumption that may not hold. The only immune exposure information available for the cohort was CMV serostatus. Most TCR sequences were observed very rarely across donors, whereas some public TCRs were present in many individuals. Linkage disequilibrium might explain the correlated functional status among segregating V segments, but an unknown experimental factor could not be ruled out. Some IMGT-functional V segments, including TRBV6-2 and TRBV6-3, could not be distinguished by the 87-base-pair reads and were therefore excluded. HLA typing was unavailable for some donors at each locus, so association tests used only the typed subset. In vitro tests confirmed that three of the cytomegalovirus-associated TCR beta chains recognize cytomegalovirus antigens. A later genetic analysis associated a missense DCLRE1C variant with V-gene and J-gene trimming of TCR beta chains, and an independent cohort replicated the association. In a later analysis, several top co-occurrence clusters were reported to appear linked to parvovirus B19, influenza, CMV and Epstein-Barr virus. A later genetic analysis reported fewer N-insertions in productive TCRs among donors in an Asian-associated ancestry cluster than the approximately 700-donor mean. In a later analysis, HLA-associated TCR beta chains showed more clonal expansion and lower generation probabilities than non-associated chains that were equally common. Assigning TCR associations to individual alleles was difficult when HLA alleles, especially DR and DQ, strongly co-occurred. At a false discovery rate of 0.05, a later analysis linked 16,951 TCR beta sequences to specific HLA alleles. A further reported finding was that TCR beta sequences accurately predicted the HLA-A and HLA-B alleles for most subjects in the first cohort. Most CMV-associated TCR beta chains appeared to be HLA-restricted in a later analysis, and the HLA associations seemed to be driven largely by CMV exposure. In a later analysis, the rate of TCR association differed among HLA loci, with DRB1 alleles having the most associated TCRs and HLA-C alleles having the fewest. It was suggested by the authors that the approach could potentially be generalized to other disease states and immunological phenotypes. Because counts were too low, more than 15 rarely observed V segments, including chromosome 9 orphons, were left out of the earlier analysis of approximately 580 of the donors.

The sample consisted of PBMCs. This TCR was recovered from a woman in her thirties or forties in good health and CMV-seropositive. The rearranged chain carries TRBV7-9 and TRBJ1-2; the D region possibly corresponds to TRBD1 (5 bases align). The CDR3 in this case is CASSPTAGRLNYGYTF. The nucleotide sequence reads as follows: TGTGCCAGCAGCCCAACGGCGGGACGTCTTAACTATGGCTACACCTTC.